These 17 T cell receptor beta chains were all obtained from the same sample, sequenced in a study of T cells in women clearing cervical HPV infection. Data came from immunoSEQ multiplex PCR; TCRdb stores just in-frame clones and leaves some out. The sample's table shows tens of thousands of clones. Material: blood buffy coat. These receptors came from a woman between 18 and 69 years old with a cervical HPV16 infection that either progressed to CIN3+ or cleared (not recorded which).

On this clone itself: The read terminates 3 residues ahead of where the CDR3 ends, so the germline J gene completes it. This chain uses TRBV20-1 with TRBJ2-5; 12 bases are a match to TRBD2. Germline lookup yields CDR1 DFQATT and CDR2 SNEGSKA (reference sequence). This CDR3 is 16 amino acids long. J was trimmed by 3 bases and V by 5 bases; bases with no gene match: 10. CDR3 amino acids: CSASDLTSGGKETQYF. The DNA read from the CDR3 is TGCAGTGCTTCCGACTTGACTAGCGGGGGTAAAGAGACC.

This clone registers medium-sized (0.01 to 0.1%) by frequency. With the read ending 3 residues before the CDR3 end, the germline J gene is used to fill in that end. The V and J genes are TRBV6-2 or TRBV6-3 and TRBJ2-4; TRBD2 aligns across 7 bases. V lost 6 bases, J lost 0 bases, and 8 bases stayed unmatched. CDR1 and CDR2 (germline): MNHEY, SVGEGT. The CDR3 runs to 16 residues. Here the CDR3 reads CASSQLSGLAKNIQYF. CDR3 DNA, as far as it was read: TGTGCCAGCAGCCAACTTAGCGGGCTAGCCAAAAACATT.

A word on this clone: The read finishes 3 residues shy of the CDR3 end, and the germline J gene is used to complete it. The rearrangement uses TRBV6-1 and TRBJ2-7; 9 bases line up with TRBD1. Germline CDR1 and CDR2: MNHNS and SASEGT. The CDR3 loop spans 15 amino acids. V shed 0 bases and J 5 bases; nucleotides not matched to a gene: 5. The CDR3: CASSEAVQGANEQYF. CDR3 bases read: TGTGCCAGCAGTGAAGCGGTACAGGGGGCCAACGAG.

CDR3 protein: CAFLPRTGNQPQHF. The DNA read from the CDR3 is TGTGCCTTTCTCCCCAGGACAGGGAATCAGCCC. This chain uses TRBV6-2 or TRBV6-3 with TRBJ1-5, with TRBD1 matching over 8 bases. The read ends 3 residues early relative to the CDR3; the germline J gene fills the gap. V shed 11 bases and J 4 bases; nucleotides not matched to a gene: 10. The CDR3 length is 14 residues. Germline V gives CDR1 MNHEY, CDR2 SVGEGT.

The CDR3 sequence is CSGGQENTEAFF. The part of the CDR3 DNA that was read is TGCAGCGGTGGACAGGAAAACACTGAA. The rearrangement uses TRBV29-1 and TRBJ1-1, with 7 bases aligning to TRBD1. Read coverage stops 3 residues before the CDR3 terminus; the germline J gene supplies the remainder. The CDR3 runs 12 residues. Germline V gene sequence: CDR1 SQVTM, CDR2 ANQGSEA. Unmatched junction bases numbered 4, after V lost 7 bases and J lost 2 bases.

As for this clone: The read ends 3 residues shy of where the CDR3 ends; the end is completed using the germline J gene. The rearrangement joins TRBV19 to TRBJ2-5; 7 bases agree with TRBD1. CDR3 length equals 14 residues. The V and J ends lost 3 bases and 5 bases, in that order; junction bases with no gene match: 6. CDR1 LNHDA and CDR2 SQIVND come from the germline V gene (reference sequence). The sequenced part of the CDR3 DNA is TGTGCCAGTAGTATCCACAGGGGTGGGGAGACC. It yields the protein CASSIHRGGET. In full, the CDR3 reads CASSIHRGGETQYF.

As regards this clone: The read ends 3 residues shy of where the CDR3 ends; the end is completed using the germline J gene. This chain connects TRBV19 to TRBJ1-4, with D possibly matching TRBD1 (5 bases). In germline, CDR1 is LNHDA, CDR2 SQIVND (reference sequence). CDR3 length equals 14 residues. V lost 6 bases and J lost 6, with 14 bases in between. The sequenced CDR3 bases are TGTGCCAGTAGGGGCCAGGGTGGATATGAAAAA. Translated: CASRGQGGYEK. The whole CDR3 region reads CASRGQGGYEKLFF.

Worth noting for this clone: An end of the junction differs from the germline gene, which may be a read error. The read ends 3 residues before the CDR3 terminus; that terminus is restored from the germline J gene. The sample carries other DNA sequences with the same CDR3. The V gene is TRBV18, the J gene TRBJ1-3; TRBD1 aligns across 8 bases. This CDR3 has 15 amino acids. Germline V gives CDR1 KGHSH, CDR2 LQKENI. CDR3 bases read: TGTGCCAGCTCACCAGGACAGGGTGCTGGAAACACG. It codes for CASSPGQGAGNT. In full, the CDR3 reads CASSPGQGAGNTIYF.

The CDR3 DNA, read in part, is TGCAGTGCTAGGGAGGTACAGGAAAAG. It codes for CSAREVQEK. The whole CDR3 protein reads CSAREVQEKLFF. V and J are TRBV20-1 and TRBJ2-2, with D perhaps matching TRBD1 or TRBD2 (5 bases each). The read is 3 residues too short to cover the CDR3 end, so that end is filled in from the germline J gene. The CDR3 has 12 residues. In germline, CDR1 is DFQATT, CDR2 SNEGSKA (reference sequence).

As regards this clone: Coverage ceases 3 residues before the CDR3 finishes, and the germline J gene fills in the end. The chain employs TRBV19 and TRBJ2-3; weak D call: TRBD1 (5 bases). The CDR3 consists of 14 residues. Germline V gives CDR1 LNHDA, CDR2 SQIVND (reference sequence). This CDR3 reads CASRMTVSNQPQYF. The covered CDR3 bases are TGTGCCAGTAGGATGACAGTTAGCAATCAGCCG.

Comment on this clone: The CDR3 end lies 3 residues beyond the end of the read and is filled in from the germline J gene. The chain links TRBV10-3 to TRBJ1-6; tentative D call: TRBD1 (6 bases). The CDR3 is 15 residues long. V was clipped by 3 bases and J by 7 bases, with 13 bases between them. Germline V gene sequence: CDR1 ENHRY, CDR2 SYGVKD. The CDR3 here is CAISEWGQGNSPLHF. CDR3 DNA (partial): TGTGCCATCAGTGAATGGGGGCAGGGGAATTCACCC.

Remarks on this clone: The read ends 3 residues before the CDR3 terminus; that terminus is restored from the germline J gene. Other DNA sequences in the sample encode the same CDR3. This sequence joins TRBV5-4 and TRBJ1-3, with TRBD1 matching 8 bases. This CDR3 is 14 amino acids long. Germline V gene sequence: CDR1 SGHNT, CDR2 YYREEE (reference sequence). J was trimmed by 2 bases and V by 5 bases; bases with no gene match: 3. The part of the CDR3 DNA that was read is TGTGCCAGCAGACCGGACAGGGCTGGAAACACC. Its protein is CASRPDRAGNT. The whole CDR3 sequence is CASRPDRAGNTIYF.

Remarks on this clone: With the read ending 3 residues before the CDR3 end, the germline J gene is used to fill in that end. This chain links TRBV28 with TRBJ1-2, with 7 bases matching TRBD1. This CDR3 has 12 amino acids. Germline CDR1 MDHEN, CDR2 SYDVKM. The trim removed 8 bases at V and 5 bases at J, leaving 5 bases unmatched. The CDR3 DNA, read in part, is TGTGCCAGCGCCGACAGGGATTATGGC. The encoded protein is CASADRDYG. The full CDR3 protein is CASADRDYGYTF.

This CDR3 is CATLPAAGGAFF. CDR3 bases read: TGTGCCACTTTACCAGCGGCGGGTGGA. The chain uses TRBV28 and TRBJ1-1; D is unclear. The sequence runs out 3 residues before the end of the CDR3; the remainder is reconstructed from the germline J gene. The CDR3 sequence is 12 residues long. Germline loops: CDR1 MDHEN, CDR2 SYDVKM.

As to this clone: Coverage ceases 3 residues before the CDR3 finishes, and the germline J gene fills in the end. This chain uses TRBV19 with TRBJ2-3, with 9 bases lining up with TRBD1. The CDR3 loop spans 15 amino acids. Germline CDR1 LNHDA, CDR2 SQIVND (reference sequence). The CDR3 bases that were read are TGTGCCAGTAGTTCAGCCGGGACAGGGCAAGAGACG. This sequence encodes CASSSAGTGQET. The CDR3, in full, reads CASSSAGTGQETQYF.

As regards this clone: The read comes to an end 3 residues before the CDR3 does, leaving the germline J gene to fill in the end. V and J are TRBV30 and TRBJ2-3; D may be TRBD1 (6 bases). The CDR3 loop spans 14 amino acids. Germline CDR1 and CDR2: GTSNPN and SVGIG (reference sequence). CDR3 residues: CAWSAGHFQETQYF. CDR3 bases read: TGTGCCTGGAGTGCGGGACACTTCCAAGAGACG.

In the case of this clone: The read ends 3 residues early relative to the CDR3; the germline J gene fills the gap. The V gene is TRBV28, the J gene TRBJ2-7; 14 nucleotides align to TRBD2. The trim removed 6 bases at V and 4 bases at J, leaving 8 bases unmatched. Germline CDR1 and CDR2: MDHEN and SYDVKM. The CDR3 extends over 16 amino acids. This CDR3 reads CASRVGTSGSGYEQYF. The sequenced CDR3 bases are TGTGCCAGCAGAGTCGGGACTAGCGGGAGTGGGTACGAG.